This T cell receptor beta chain was observed in a study of regulatory and conventional T cells in RAG deficiency. Findings of the study overall: Compared with controls, unique Treg TCR beta sequences dropped roughly 100-fold in Omenn syndrome and CID/AS. Control T-cell subsets had markedly higher Shannon entropy and lower Simpson indices than RAG-deficient patients.

In the case of this clone: Its specificity is unknown.

Method: immunoSEQ multiplex PCR; TCRdb's copy keeps in-frame clones and lacks some. The table shows more than 40,000 clones, with over 80% occurring only once. Genomic DNA came from blood conventional CD4+ T cells gated CD25-low CD127-high. These data were also reused for a study on regulatory T cells. That work states: Amplification used 52 TRBV primers and 13 TRBJ primers.

The sample taken for sequencing was CD4+ effector T cells sorted from blood. This TCR came from a human donor in good health.

In DNA form, the CDR3 reads TGCGCCAGCAGCTTGACGGCAGCGAACACTGAAGCTTTCTTT. Protein product: CASSLTAANTEAFF. V and J are TRBV5-1 and TRBJ1-1; D remains ambiguous. V was clipped by 1 base and J by 1 base, with 8 bases between them. This CDR3 region has 14 residues. CDR1 SGHRS and CDR2 YFSETQ come from the germline V gene.